The clone carrying this TCR beta chain came up once. This sample also contains other DNA sequences that code for the same CDR3. This sample is part of a study of T cell changes during pregnancy in multiple sclerosis. Only in-frame clones appear in the TCRdb table, and some are missing; sequencing was by immunoSEQ multiplex PCR. The sample contains approximately 70,000 clones, around 94% of which appear only once. This sequence originates from a female donor with multiple sclerosis, enrolled in a pregnancy study. The sequencing here drew on peripheral blood, taken in the third trimester of pregnancy.

CDR3 coding DNA: TGCGCCAGCAGCTTGGATCGGGGGAACACTGAAGCTTTCTTT. It encodes CASSLDRGNTEAFF. The V gene is TRBV5-1, the J gene TRBJ1-1; D is ambiguous. Germline CDR1 and CDR2: SGHRS and YFSETQ. CDR3 size: 14 residues. V dropped 0 bases and J dropped 1 base, with 7 bases sitting between them. The full variable domain, its missing parts supplied by reference TRBV5-1 and TRBJ1-1, is KAGVTQTPRYLIKTRGQQVTLSCSPISGHRSVSWYQQTPGQGLQFLFEYFSETQRNKGNFPGRFSGRQFSNSRSEMNVSTLELGDSALYLCASSLDRGNTEAFFGQGTRLTVV.